Included here is one TCR beta chain sequence, with context. Germline CDR1 and CDR2: MGHRA and YSYEKL. The V end was cut by 2 bases, the J end by 7 bases, with 15 bases between. The CDR3 length is 15 residues. The sample originates from a study of blood T cell repertoires in COVID-19. Turning to the study itself: COVID-19 samples collected from the United States, Italy and Spain covered acute and convalescent phases. T cells, B-cell-depleted T cells, or PBMCs provided the cDNA or gDNA that served as material.

Authors' methods: Estimation of nucleated cell counts was performed using reference gene primer amplification. TCRdb's copy holds only in-frame clones and misses some; the assay was immunoSEQ multiplex PCR. V and J calls and clone size are copied from that table; D and trimming were computed from the DNA. Counted here are about 240,000 clones, roughly 90% occurring once; the ten biggest clones make up roughly 0.8%. The chain joins TRBV4-1 to TRBJ1-3; D not resolved. The sequencing sample was made of peripheral blood. This TCR was sampled from a woman in her twenties or thirties with acute or convalescent COVID-19. CDR3 amino acids: CASSQPSGSSNTIYF. The CDR3 bases are TGCGCCAGCAGCCAACCGTCGGGGAGTTCCAACACCATATATTTT.